What follows are 8 T cell receptor beta chains derived from one specimen sequenced in a study of memory CD4+ T cells and cytomegalovirus serostatus. Single viable CD3+CD4+CD8-CD45RO+ cells were sorted as the memory CD4+ T cells. TCRdb keeps only in-frame clones here, not all; method: immunoSEQ multiplex PCR. The sample records some 64,000 clones, around 83% being singletons. Sequencing was carried out using memory CD4+ T cells from blood. The source is an adult in good health and CMV-seronegative.

The V and J genes are TRBV7-6 and TRBJ2-3, with 16 positions matching TRBD2. The V and J ends lost 3 bases and 3 bases, in that order; junction bases with no gene match: 9. Germline CDR1 and CDR2: SGHVS and FNYEAQ. CDR3 length equals 19 residues. The CDR3 sequence: CASSLGLAGGPSGTDTQYF. In nucleotides, the CDR3 is TGTGCCAGCAGCTTGGGACTAGCGGGGGGGCCAAGTGGGACAGATACGCAGTATTTT.

J is TRBJ1-2 and V is TRBV14, with 9 bases aligning to TRBD1. CDR3 length: 14 residues. Losses at the gene ends were 5 bases for V and 6 bases for J; bases not matched to a gene: 7. Germline V CDR1 and CDR2: SGHDN, FVKESK. DNA of the CDR3: TGTGCCAGCAGCGGGACAGGGTACCGGGATGGCTACACCTTC. Its translation: CASSGTGYRDGYTF.

This chain connects TRBV5-4 to TRBJ2-1; 9 bases are shared with TRBD1. CDR1 is SGHNT and CDR2 is YYREEE in the germline V gene (reference sequence). This CDR3 comprises 15 residues. The junction had 6 bases not matched to a gene; V was cut back by 2 bases and J by 6 bases. CDR3 in DNA: TGTGCCAGCAGCTTCGCGGGACAGGGACTCAATGAGCAGTTCTTC. It translates to CASSFAGQGLNEQFF.

V gene TRBV2 combines with J gene TRBJ1-5, with 8 bases matching TRBD1. This CDR3 region has 15 residues. J lost 3 bases, V lost 7 bases, and 8 bases had no gene match. CDR1 SNHLY and CDR2 FYNNEI come from the germline V gene. CDR3 region: CASNLDRGTNQPQHF. CDR3 DNA: TGTGCCAGCAACCTTGACAGGGGAACCAATCAGCCCCAGCATTTT.

The CDR3 spells CASSVPPLAGGGEQFF. The CDR3 region has the DNA TGTGCCAGCAGCGTACCCCCACTAGCGGGAGGCGGTGAGCAGTTCTTC. V and J are TRBV9 and TRBJ2-1, with 12 bases lining up with TRBD2. The germline gives CDR1 SGDLS, CDR2 YYNGEE. The trim removed 1 base at V and 9 bases at J, leaving 8 bases unmatched. The CDR3 extends over 16 amino acids.

The rearrangement joins TRBV28 to TRBJ2-7; the match to TRBD1 covers 8 bases. Trimming at V came to 6 bases and at J to 4 bases, leaving 11 bases not matched to a gene. Germline CDR1 and CDR2: MDHEN and SYDVKM. The CDR3 runs to 15 residues. The CDR3 is CASSYTGTGKYEQYF. CDR3 DNA sequence: TGTGCCAGCAGCTATACCGGGACAGGCAAATACGAGCAGTACTTC.

The rearrangement joins TRBV4-1 to TRBJ1-1; D may be TRBD1 (6 bases). CDR1 MGHRA and CDR2 YSYEKL come from the germline V gene. The CDR3 is 16 residues long. The V end lost 6 bases, the J end lost 1 base, and 18 bases lay between the germline ends. CDR3 in amino acids: CASSPVGSQGNTEAFF. The CDR3 DNA follows: TGCGCCAGCAGTCCCGTTGGGTCACAGGGGAACACTGAAGCTTTCTTT.

This clone appeared a single time. V gene TRBV2 combines with J gene TRBJ2-7; a possible D gene is TRBD2 (5 bases). Trimming took 6 bases from V and 0 from J, leaving 9 bases between them. The CDR3 runs 13 residues. Germline assignment: CDR1 SNHLY and CDR2 FYNNEI. The CDR3 DNA sequence: TGTGCCAGCAGCATAACTAGCTCCTACGAGCAGTACTTC. This codes for CASSITSSYEQYF.